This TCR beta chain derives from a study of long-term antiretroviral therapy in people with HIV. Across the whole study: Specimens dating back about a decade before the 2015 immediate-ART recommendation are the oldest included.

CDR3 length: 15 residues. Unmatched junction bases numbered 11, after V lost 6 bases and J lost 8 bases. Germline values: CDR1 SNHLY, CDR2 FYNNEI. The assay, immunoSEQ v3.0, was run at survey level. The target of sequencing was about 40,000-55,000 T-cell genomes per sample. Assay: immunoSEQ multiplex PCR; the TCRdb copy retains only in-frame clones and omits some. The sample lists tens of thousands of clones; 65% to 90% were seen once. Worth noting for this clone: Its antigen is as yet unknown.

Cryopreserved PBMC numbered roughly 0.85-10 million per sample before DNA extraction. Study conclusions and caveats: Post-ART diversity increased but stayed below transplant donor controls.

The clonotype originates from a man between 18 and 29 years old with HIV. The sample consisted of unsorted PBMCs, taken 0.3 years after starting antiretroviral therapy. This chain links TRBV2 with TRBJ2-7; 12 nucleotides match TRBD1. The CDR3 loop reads CASSYGTGGRSKQYF. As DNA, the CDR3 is TGTGCCAGCAGCTACGGGACAGGGGGCAGGTCTAAGCAGTACTTC.